A selection of T cell receptor beta chains follows, all from one sample in a study of blood T cells in healthy people across ages. TCRdb processed the 5' RACE reads anew with MiXCR; each CDR3 protein has one entry. Of 540,000 or so distinct CDR3 sequences listed, approximately 30% are singletons. Sequenced input: blood. The receptors derive from an older woman in good health. The CDR3 runs from the conserved cysteine through the conserved F or W. Clone size is shown for a subset of rows, as once, few, many or a class of expanded clone.

V gene,clone size,J gene,CDR3 protein
TRBV11-2,NA,TRBJ2-1,CASTLGAAYNEQFF
TRBV20-1,NA,TRBJ2-4,CSVSALSKNIQHF
TRBV4-3,many,NA,CASSQDRSETQYF
TRBV10-3,few,TRBJ1-5,CAISAGQGANQPQHF
TRBV6-2/TRBV6-3,few,TRBJ2-1,CASSYLAGAPREQFF
TRBV6-5,many,TRBJ1-2,CASRLQGGYGYTF
TRBV7-9,NA,NA,CASSSAGTASYEQYF
TRBV6-2/TRBV6-3,NA,NA,CASSYRRGEQFF
TRBV7-9,NA,TRBJ1-2,CASSSQGRSYGYTF
TRBV2,NA,TRBJ2-7,CASSDAHGGYEQYF
TRBV7-9,few,TRBJ2-3,CASSRRDRGADTQYF
TRBV12-3/TRBV12-4,NA,TRBJ1-1,CASGYYTEAFF
TRBV5-5,NA,TRBJ2-3,CASSGQGQYTDTQYF
TRBV2,NA,NA,CASWETGNQETQYF
TRBV10-3,NA,TRBJ2-7,CAISYQNEQYF
TRBV4-3,NA,TRBJ1-2,CASSQGMENYGYTF
TRBV20-1,NA,TRBJ2-7,CSATRRRSNSYEQYF
TRBV20-1,few,TRBJ1-5,CSARVGAFPPSNQPQHF
TRBV11-3,NA,TRBJ1-2,CASSTSIGDSYGYTF
TRBV7-9,NA,TRBJ2-2,CASSLEHPTGELFF
TRBV12-3/TRBV12-4,medium-sized,TRBJ2-5,CASSLRDEGQETQYF
TRBV5-5,few,TRBJ1-1,CASSLIGQYTEAFF
TRBV5-1,NA,TRBJ2-1,CASSLLSESYNEQFF
TRBV7-9,NA,NA,CASTGTGFHEQFF
TRBV5-1,many,TRBJ1-4,CASSLDPNEKLFF
TRBV29-1,NA,TRBJ2-3,CSVETGQNTQYF
TRBV10-3,NA,TRBJ2-2,CAISEGQITGELFF
TRBV20-1,once,NA,CSARKVGDRGVNEQYF
TRBV20-1,few,TRBJ1-3,CSARIGAVSYYQPSTIYF
TRBV7-9,NA,TRBJ1-1,CASSKGQGQTEAFF
TRBV14,NA,TRBJ1-2,CASSRDPGNYGYTF
TRBV5-1,few,TRBJ2-1,CASSPDRSDNEQFF
TRBV20-1,NA,TRBJ2-3,CSARGYLVTDTQYF
TRBV3-1,NA,TRBJ1-1,CASSHGGPDTEAFF
TRBV29-1,NA,TRBJ1-4,CSVEAWGSATNEKLFF
TRBV28,NA,TRBJ1-5,CASSPGGTDLQPQHF
TRBV7-8,few,TRBJ2-2,CASSPRQGETGELFF
TRBV20-1,NA,TRBJ1-2,CSAVTGGADYGYTF
TRBV3-1,few,TRBJ1-1,CASSPGTGVTEAFF
TRBV6-1,many,TRBJ2-1,CASSVSGGYNEQFF
TRBV4-3,few,TRBJ2-1,CASSQGRSGGREEQFF
TRBV6-1,once,TRBJ1-4,CASSAQSTNEKLFF